These 31 T cell receptor beta chains came from one sample sequenced in a study of Graves' ophthalmopathy and Graves' hyperthyroidism. RNA transcripts yielded amplified TCR beta CDR3 regions. In the first round, RT-PCR was carried out with HTBI primers, and a multiplex PCR formed the second round. TCRdb re-called the multiplex PCR reads through MiXCR, storing one row per CDR3 protein. The data hold around 590,000 distinct CDR3 sequences, with under 40% observed a single time. The source material was peripheral blood or thyroid tissue (not recorded which). The receptors stem from an adult man with Graves' hyperthyroidism.

The chain uses TRBV7-9 and TRBJ1-2; D gene uncertain. Germline loops: CDR1 SEHNR, CDR2 FQNEAQ (reference sequence). The CDR3 has 13 amino acids. Trimming removed 1 base at V and 12 bases at J, with 15 bases between. The CDR3 region is CASSLGPAPGNTF. CDR3 bases: TGTGCCAGCAGCTTAGGCCCGGCCCCTGGAAACACCTTC.

As for this clonotype: A single base separates this from a much larger clone, so it may be a read error. This chain links TRBV6-5 with TRBJ2-7; 12 bases line up with TRBD2. The CDR3 is 16 amino acids. Germline V gives CDR1 MNHEY, CDR2 SVGAGI. CDR3: CASTRTSGVPSYERYF. DNA for the CDR3: TGTGCCAGCACCCGGACTAGCGGGGTTCCGTCCTACGAGCGGTACTTC.

This chain links TRBV20-1 with TRBJ2-5, with D possibly being TRBD1 or TRBD2 (5 bases each). This CDR3 comprises 14 residues. Looked up from germline, CDR1 is DFQATT and CDR2 is SNEGSKA (reference sequence). V dropped 6 bases and J dropped 2 bases, with 16 bases sitting between them. As DNA, the CDR3 is TGCAGTGCCAAGACAGCGGTATCACAAGAGACCCAGTACTTC. Its protein product is CSAKTAVSQETQYF.

Points on this clonotype: A much more abundant neighbour one base away suggests this may be a read error. The CDR3 nucleotides read TGTGCCAGCAGCGACCACGGGACGGAGTACCAAGAGACCCAGTACTTC. This sequence encodes CASSDHGTEYQETQYF. The V gene is TRBV10-3, the J gene TRBJ2-5; either TRBD1 or TRBD2 may supply D (5 bases each). Trimming pared 10 bases from V and 0 bases from J, leaving 21 bases between. Germline V gives CDR1 ENHRY, CDR2 SYGVKD. The length of the CDR3 is 16 residues.

This clonotype was observed at least ten times. The chain joins TRBV30 to TRBJ2-7; D uncertain. There are 11 residues in the CDR3. Between the trimmed V and J ends, which lost 4 bases and 0 bases, there was a span of 4 bases. The germline V gene has CDR1 GTSNPN and CDR2 SVGIG (reference sequence). CDR3 sequence reads: CAWIASYEQYF. DNA of the CDR3: TGTGCCTGGATAGCCTCCTACGAGCAGTACTTC.

There are many counts of this clonotype. This rearrangement joins TRBV2 to TRBJ1-3, with 7 nucleotides matching TRBD1. V lost 5 bases and J lost 2; bases outside the gene matches: 3. The CDR3 spans 14 residues. Germline V gene sequence: CDR1 SNHLY, CDR2 FYNNEI. In DNA form, the CDR3 reads TGTGCCAGCAGTACCACAGGGGCTGGAAACACCATATATTTT. Translated: CASSTTGAGNTIYF.

This clonotype appeared once. This rearrangement joins TRBV20-1 to TRBJ2-7; no firm D call. Germline lookup yields CDR1 DFQATT and CDR2 SNEGSKA (reference sequence). The CDR3 consists of 16 residues. With 0 bases removed from V and 0 bases from J, the gap between germline ends came to 15 bases. The CDR3 DNA follows: TGCAGTGCTAGAGATGGGTTTCGGGCGATCTCCTACGAGCAGTACTTC. Protein product: CSARDGFRAISYEQYF.

The chain employs TRBV29-1 and TRBJ2-3; D perhaps matches TRBD1 (6 bases). Trimming stripped 7 bases from V and 4 bases from J, with 18 bases between. Germline CDR1 is SQVTM and CDR2 is ANQGSEA. The CDR3 sequence is 14 residues long. The CDR3 bases are TGCAGCGCTAAAAAGACAGGTATCGCAGATACGCAGTATTTT. Its protein is CSAKKTGIADTQYF.

About this clonotype: The conserved phenylalanine or tryptophan is not found at the CDR3 terminus, so this likely reflects a read error. The chain is built from TRBV2 and TRBJ1-1, with D uncertain. The CDR3 is made up of 11 amino acids. The germline V gene has CDR1 SNHLY and CDR2 FYNNEI. The CDR3 loop is CVDRLNTEAFS. In DNA, the CDR3 is TGCGTAGATCGGCTGAACACTGAAGCTTTCTCT.

The chain carries TRBV29-1 and TRBJ1-2, with 8 bases lining up with TRBD1. V lost 6 bases, J lost 8 bases, and 5 bases stayed unmatched. The CDR3 contains 11 residues. CDR1 and CDR2 from the germline V gene are SQVTM and ANQGSEA. The CDR3 is CSVMGTGGYTF. The CDR3 region has the DNA TGCAGCGTGATGGGGACAGGAGGCTACACCTTC.

This clonotype has a count of ten or more. The chain recombines TRBV7-8 with TRBJ2-5, with TRBD2 matching 11 bases. Germline V CDR1 and CDR2: SGHVS, FQNEAQ. Trimming removed 4 bases from V and 2 bases from J; junction bases left unmatched: 6. This CDR3 has 16 residues. The CDR3 nucleotides are TGTGCCAGCAGCTCCGGGACTAGCGGATTACAAGAGACCCAGTACTTC. It is translated as CASSSGTSGLQETQYF. The whole variable domain, filled in from reference TRBV7-8 and TRBJ2-5, reads GAGVSQSPRYKVAKRGQDVALRCDPISGHVSLFWYQQALGQGPEFLTYFQNEAQLDKSGLPSDRFFAERPEGSVSTLKIQRTQQEDSAVYLCASSSGTSGLQETQYFGPGTRLLVL.

With regard to this clonotype: An end of the junction differs from the germline gene, which may be a read error. This chain links TRBV19 with TRBJ2-7; TRBD2 might be the D (6 bases). The CDR3 extends over 14 amino acids. Germline V gene data show CDR1 as LNHDA and CDR2 as SQIVND (reference sequence). CDR3 in amino acids: CASSRAGSSYGQYF. As DNA, the CDR3 is TGTGCCAGTAGTAGGGCGGGGTCCTCCTACGGGCAGTACTTC. The whole variable domain, remainder taken from reference TRBV19 and TRBJ2-7, is DGGITQSPKYLFRKEGQNVTLSCEQNLNHDAMYWYRQDPGQGLRLIYYSQIVNDFQKGDIAEGYSVSREKKESFPLTVTSAQKNPTAFYLCASSRAGSSYGQYFGPGTRLTVT.

The chain has TRBV20-1 and TRBJ1-5, with D possibly matching TRBD1 (6 bases). The CDR3 sequence is 14 residues long. Germline V CDR1 and CDR2: DFQATT, SNEGSKA (reference sequence). The V and J ends lost 1 base and 4 bases respectively, with 11 bases between them. For the CDR3, the DNA is TGCAGTGCTAGAGGCCAGGGGATGAATCAGCCCCAGCATTTT. Residues: CSARGQGMNQPQHF.

This clonotype was seen at least ten times. The rearrangement joins TRBV5-6 to TRBJ1-2, with D uncertain. The CDR3 covers 15 residues. Trimming took off 3 bases at V and 1 base at J, with 13 bases between the two ends. The germline V gene encodes CDR1 SGHDT and CDR2 YYEEEE. CDR3 sequence: CASSSPPFSNYGYTF. The DNA for the CDR3 is TGTGCCAGCAGCTCGCCCCCTTTTAGTAACTATGGCTACACCTTC.

V gene TRBV7-2 combines with J gene TRBJ1-3, with D hard to call. V gave up 2 bases and J gave up 1 base, with 6 bases separating them. Germline CDR1 is SGHTA and CDR2 is FQGNSA. This CDR3 region has 14 residues. The CDR3 region is CASSLIGSGNTIYF. The CDR3, as DNA: TGTGCCAGCAGCTTAATAGGTTCTGGAAACACCATATATTTT.

V is TRBV2 and J is TRBJ2-6; D is ambiguous. CDR1 SNHLY and CDR2 FYNNEI come from the germline V gene. This CDR3 has 14 amino acids. V lost 8 bases, J lost 4 bases, and 12 bases lay in between. In nucleotides, the CDR3 is TGTGCCAGCGCGGACGGTGGGGGGGCCAACGTCCTGACTTTC. As protein: CASADGGGANVLTF.

The V call is TRBV7-9, the J call TRBJ1-1; D not certain. The CDR3 sequence is 14 residues long. Germline values: CDR1 SEHNR, CDR2 FQNEAQ (reference sequence). The ends were cut back, 1 base at V and 7 bases at J, with 13 bases in the middle. CDR3 protein: CASSLEGTEGEAFF. The CDR3, as DNA: TGTGCCAGCAGCTTAGAGGGTACGGAGGGTGAAGCTTTCTTT.

The chain couples TRBV19 to TRBJ2-7; D is undetermined. Deletions cut 1 base from V and 6 bases from J, with 10 bases between. The CDR3 spans 13 residues. CDR1 is LNHDA and CDR2 is SQIVND in the germline V gene (reference sequence). Here the CDR3 DNA reads TGTGCCAGTAGTATAGGGCTAGAGCTCGAGCAGTACTTC. This gives the protein CASSIGLELEQYF.

This clonotype came up a few times. The chain links TRBV6-5 to TRBJ2-7; 7 nucleotides line up with TRBD1. The germline V gene has CDR1 MNHEY and CDR2 SVGAGI. This CDR3 region has 14 residues. Trimming removed 2 bases from V and 3 bases from J; junction bases left unmatched: 4. The CDR3 DNA sequence: TGTGCCAGCAGTTACCCGGGACAGAGCTACGAGCAGTACTTC. It translates to CASSYPGQSYEQYF.

Note on this clonotype: Being one base from a much bigger clone, this may be a read error. The chain employs TRBV7-9 and TRBJ1-4, with D tentatively TRBD1 (5 bases). Germline V gene lookup returns CDR1 SEHNR and CDR2 FQNEAQ (reference sequence). Trimming left V 3 bases short and J 8 bases short, with 10 bases between. CDR3 length equals 13 residues. CDR3 nucleotides: TGTGCCAGCAGCTTCAAGCAGGGCGAAAAACTGTTTTTT. Encoded protein: CASSFKQGEKLFF. The whole variable domain, filled in from reference TRBV7-9 and TRBJ1-4, reads DTGVSQNPRHKITKRGQNVTFRCDPISEHNRLYWYRQTLGQGPEFLTYFQNEAQLEKSRLLSDRFSAERPKGSFSTLEIQRTEQGDSAMYLCASSFKQGEKLFFGSGTQLSVL.

In its sample, this clonotype was seen a few times. CDR3 nucleotide sequence: TGCAGCTTATCGGGACAGGGATACGAGCAGTACTTC. Amino acid sequence: CSLSGQGYEQYF. The gene calls are TRBV20-1 and TRBJ2-7, with 9 bases that match TRBD1. Germline loops: CDR1 DFQATT, CDR2 SNEGSKA (reference sequence). This CDR3 is built from 12 residues.

The table lists this clonotype with many counts. The genes are TRBV7-9 and TRBJ1-1; the D is unclear. The V gene lost 6 bases and the J gene lost 1 base, with 12 bases spanning the gap. Germline CDR1 is SEHNR and CDR2 is FQNEAQ (reference sequence). The CDR3 has 14 residues. The CDR3 is CASRRGGWNTEAFF. CDR3 DNA sequence: TGTGCCAGCAGACGCGGAGGGTGGAACACTGAAGCTTTCTTT.

Of note for this clonotype: The missing conserved phenylalanine or tryptophan at the end of this CDR3 makes a read error likely. The rearrangement links TRBV2 to TRBJ1-1; D gene unclear. The length of the CDR3 is 13 residues. The V end was cut by 7 bases, the J end by 1 base, with 10 bases between. Germline values: CDR1 SNHLY, CDR2 FYNNEI. The CDR3 region is CASKFSANTEAFS. In DNA form, the CDR3 reads TGTGCCAGCAAGTTTTCGGCGAACACTGAAGCTTTCTCT.

This clonotype has just a few counts. This CDR3 reads CASSRTGRGGEKLFF. As DNA, the CDR3 is TGTGCCAGCAGCCGGACAGGGAGAGGTGGAGAAAAACTGTTTTTT. The rearrangement uses TRBV5-4 and TRBJ1-4; 8 bases fit TRBD1. Germline V CDR1 and CDR2: SGHNT, YYREEE (reference sequence). This CDR3 contains 15 residues. Unmatched junction bases numbered 10, after V lost 4 bases and J lost 8 bases.

This clonotype was detected many times. The chain couples TRBV20-1 to TRBJ1-1; TRBD1 might be the D (5 bases). The CDR3 covers 12 residues. Trimming stripped 5 bases from V and 7 bases from J, with 14 bases between. Per germline, CDR1 DFQATT and CDR2 SNEGSKA (reference sequence). This CDR3 reads CSAFPWGGEAFF. The DNA of the CDR3 is TGCAGTGCTTTCCCTTGGGGGGGTGAAGCTTTCTTT.

In its sample, this clonotype was seen many times. The chain links TRBV6-5 to TRBJ2-7; no reliable D call. V lost 6 bases and J lost 0, with 15 bases in between. Germline loops: CDR1 MNHEY, CDR2 SVGAGI. The CDR3 extends over 15 amino acids. CDR3 DNA sequence: TGTGCCAGCAGACACCCGGCGGTGAGCTCCTACGAGCAGTACTTC. Amino acids: CASRHPAVSSYEQYF.

With regard to this clonotype: An end of the junction differs from the germline gene, which may be a read error. V is TRBV19 and J is TRBJ2-7; TRBD1 is a possible D gene (6 bases). This CDR3 is 14 amino acids long. In germline, CDR1 is LNHDA, CDR2 SQIVND (reference sequence). CDR3 sequence reads: CASTISGAPYEQYF. Here the CDR3 DNA reads TGTGCCAGTACTATATCAGGGGCCCCCTACGAGCAGTACTTC.

Points on this clonotype: The junction shows a germline mismatch at one end, possibly a read error. V is TRBV24-1 and J is TRBJ1-1; no clear D gene. Germline V gives CDR1 KGHDR, CDR2 SFDVKD. The CDR3 length is 12 residues. The CDR3 loop is CATSDLNAEAFF. CDR3 nucleotide sequence: TGTGCCACCAGTGATTTGAACGCTGAAGCTTTCTTT.

This clonotype occurred a few times. The chain joins TRBV7-2 to TRBJ2-7, with 7 bases fitting TRBD1. Germline CDR1 reads SGHTA; CDR2 reads FQGNSA. V was clipped by 5 bases and J by 0 bases; unmatched bases: 7. The CDR3 has 15 amino acids. The CDR3 nucleotides are TGTGCCAGCAGCCGGAGCAGGGACAGCTCCTACGAGCAGTACTTC. It codes for CASSRSRDSSYEQYF. The variable domain in full, with the rest retrieved from reference TRBV7-2 and TRBJ2-7, is GAGVSQSPSNKVTEKGKDVELRCDPISGHTALYWYRQSLGQGLEFLIYFQGNSAPDKSGLPSDRFSAERTGGSVSTLTIQRTQQEDSAVYLCASSRSRDSSYEQYFGPGTRLTVT.

Only a few counts were recorded for this clonotype. V is TRBV7-3 and J is TRBJ2-7, with 10 nucleotides matching TRBD2. Judging by the DNA end, TRBJ2-1 fits better; the J call may be wrong. The CDR3 totals 14 residues. From germline, CDR1 is SGHTA and CDR2 FQGTGA. CDR3 amino acids: CASSRTSGSDEQFF. CDR3 bases: TGTGCCAGCAGCAGGACTAGCGGAAGCGATGAGCAGTTCTTC.

Points on this clonotype: This CDR3 fails to terminate in the conserved phenylalanine or tryptophan, so it likely reflects a read error. Because the CDR3's place on the DNA is in doubt, the DNA is left out and the CDR3 is given as listed by TCRdb. This sequence joins TRBV10-2 and TRBJ1-1. Per the germline V gene, CDR1 is WSHSY and CDR2 is SAAADI. The CDR3 region is 8 residues in length, termini included. The CDR3 here is CASSVVGI.